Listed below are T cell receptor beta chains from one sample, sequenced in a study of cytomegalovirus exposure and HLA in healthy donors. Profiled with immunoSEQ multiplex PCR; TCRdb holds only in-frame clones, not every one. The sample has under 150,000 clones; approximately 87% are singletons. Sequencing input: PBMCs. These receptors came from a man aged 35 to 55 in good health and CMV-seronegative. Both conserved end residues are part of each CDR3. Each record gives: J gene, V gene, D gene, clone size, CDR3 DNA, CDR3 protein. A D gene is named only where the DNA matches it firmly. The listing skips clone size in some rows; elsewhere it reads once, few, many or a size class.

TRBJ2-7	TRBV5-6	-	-	TGTGCCAGCAGCGGGGGGACAGTTCAGTACTTC	CASSGGTVQYF
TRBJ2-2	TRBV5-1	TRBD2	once	TGCGCCAGCAGCTTGGATCGAGCGGGAGTAACCGGGGAGCTGTTTTTT	CASSLDRAGVTGELFF
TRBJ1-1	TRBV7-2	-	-	TGTGCCAGCAGCTTAGGAAGCCTCTTCGGCGGCACTGAAGCTTTCTTT	CASSLGSLFGGTEAFF
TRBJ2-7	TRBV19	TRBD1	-	TGTGCCAGTAACCCGGGACAGGGTCCTCACGAGCAGTACTTC	CASNPGQGPHEQYF
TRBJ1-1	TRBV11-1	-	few	TGTGCCAGCGCGTGGGACATGAACACTGAAGCTTTCTTT	CASAWDMNTEAFF
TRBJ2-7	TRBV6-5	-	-	TGTGCCAGCAGTTACTCGGCCAGGGGCCACGAGCAGTACTTC	CASSYSARGHEQYF
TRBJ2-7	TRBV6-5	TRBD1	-	TGTGCCAGCAGTTACTCGGGCAGGGGGCGATTCGAGCAGTACTTC	CASSYSGRGRFEQYF
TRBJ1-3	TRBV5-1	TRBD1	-	TGCGCCAGCAGCGTACATGACAGGGACTCTGGAAACACCATATATTTT	CASSVHDRDSGNTIYF
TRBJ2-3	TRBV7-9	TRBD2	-	TGTGCCAGCAGCTTAGGGGCTAGCGGGAGGACAGATACGCAGTATTTT	CASSLGASGRTDTQYF
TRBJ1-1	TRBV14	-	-	TGTGCCAGCAGCCAAGTTGGGGGGGCCACTGAAGCTTTCTTT	CASSQVGGATEAFF
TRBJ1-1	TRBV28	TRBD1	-	TGTGCCAGCAGCTACAGGGGAGGTACTGAAGCTTTCTTT	CASSYRGGTEAFF
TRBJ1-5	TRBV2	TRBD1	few	TGTGCCAGCAGGGGACAGGGCCCCAATCAGCCCCAGCATTTT	CASRGQGPNQPQHF
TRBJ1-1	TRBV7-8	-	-	TGTGCCAGCAGGAGACAGCTAAACACTGAAGCTTTCTTT	CASRRQLNTEAFF
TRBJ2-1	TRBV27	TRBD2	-	TGTGCCAGCATGGGGGCGGGAGGGCCGTTGAATGAGCAGTTCTTC	CASMGAGGPLNEQFF
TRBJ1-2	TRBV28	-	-	TGTGCCACCAGTCCTAGTAACTATGGCTACACCTTC	CATSPSNYGYTF
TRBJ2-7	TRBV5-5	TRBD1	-	TGTGCCAGCAGCTTTTCGGGACAGCCCTCCTACGAGCAGTACTTC	CASSFSGQPSYEQYF
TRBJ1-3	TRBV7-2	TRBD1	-	TGTGCCAGCAGCTTAAGAGACGGGACAGCCATCTCTGGAAACACCATATATTTT	CASSLRDGTAISGNTIYF
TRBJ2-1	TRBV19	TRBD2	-	TGTGCCAGTGATCCCGGGACTAGCGCCCACGACAATGAGCAGTTCTTC	CASDPGTSAHDNEQFF
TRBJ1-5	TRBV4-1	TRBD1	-	TGCGCCAGCAGCCGCGACAGGGAGGATCAGCCCCAGCATTTT	CASSRDREDQPQHF
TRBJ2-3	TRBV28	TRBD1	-	TGTGCCAGCAGTTTATTCGCAGGGGGCGTTTCAACAGATACGCAGTATTTT	CASSLFAGGVSTDTQYF
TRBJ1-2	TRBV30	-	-	TGTGCCTGGAGTGTATCGGGGGGCGGCTACACCTTC	CAWSVSGGGYTF
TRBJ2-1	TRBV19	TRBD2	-	TGTGCCAGTAGTATGAAACTAGCGGGAGGCCCATCCTACAATGAGCAGTTCTTC	CASSMKLAGGPSYNEQFF
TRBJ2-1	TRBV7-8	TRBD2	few	TGTGCCAGCAGCTTAGCGCGGGGGACTAGCGGGGGAGTAGAGCAGTTCTTC	CASSLARGTSGGVEQFF
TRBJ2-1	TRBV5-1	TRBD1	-	TGCGCCAGCAGCTTCGGGACAGGGGGTAATGAGCAGTTCTTC	CASSFGTGGNEQFF
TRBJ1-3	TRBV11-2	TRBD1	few	TGTGCCAGCAGCCTCCAGGGGGACACCATATATTTT	CASSLQGDTIYF
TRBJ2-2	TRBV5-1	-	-	TGCGCCAGCAGCTTGGCGAGTACCGGGGAGCTGTTTTTT	CASSLASTGELFF
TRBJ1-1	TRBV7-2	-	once	TGTGCCAGCAGCTTAGCGCGGGGTAGGGGGGGTGAAGCTTTCTTT	CASSLARGRGGEAFF
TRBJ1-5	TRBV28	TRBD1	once	TGTGCCAGCAGTTTCGTATGGGGACAGGGGAGTAATCAGCCCCAGCATTTT	CASSFVWGQGSNQPQHF
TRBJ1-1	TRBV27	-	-	TGTGCCAGCAGCTCGTTCACTGAAGCTTTCTTT	CASSSFTEAFF
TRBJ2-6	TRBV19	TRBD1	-	TGTGCCAGTAGCACCGGGACAGGGATCCCTGGGGCCAACGTCCTGACTTTC	CASSTGTGIPGANVLTF
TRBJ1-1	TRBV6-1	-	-	TGTGCCAGCAGTGAACTTGTCGAGGCTTTCTTT	CASSELVEAFF
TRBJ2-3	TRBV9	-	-	TGTGCCAGCAGCGCCGGGACTTTCGATACGCAGTATTTT	CASSAGTFDTQYF
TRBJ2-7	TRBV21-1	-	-	TGTGCCAGCAGCAATGGCCCTCCCAGTGGGGGCTTCCCCTACGAGCAGTACTTC	CASSNGPPSGGFPYEQYF
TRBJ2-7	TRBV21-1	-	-	TGTGCCAGCAGCTCGACCCAGGCAATAATAGCGGGATCCCTCCACGAGCAGTACTTC	CASSSTQAIIAGSLHEQYF
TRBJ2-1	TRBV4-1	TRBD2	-	TGCGCCAGCAGTCCCTCGCGGGAGGGCCTGATTGAGCAGTTCTTC	CASSPSREGLIEQFF
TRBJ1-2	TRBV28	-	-	TGTGCCAGCAGACAGGCTCCTGGCTACACCTTC	CASRQAPGYTF
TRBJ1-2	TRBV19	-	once	TGTGCCAGTAACCCTCAGGAAATGACTAACTATGGCTACACCTTC	CASNPQEMTNYGYTF
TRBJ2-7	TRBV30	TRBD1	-	TGTGCCTGGAATAGGCGGGACAGGACTTACGAGCAGTACTTC	CAWNRRDRTYEQYF
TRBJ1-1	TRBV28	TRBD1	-	TGTGCCAGCAGTTTAGGAGGGGACAGGGGAGCTTTCTTT	CASSLGGDRGAFF
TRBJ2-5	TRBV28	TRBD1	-	TGTGCCAGCAGTATACAGGGGTGGGAGACCCAGTACTTC	CASSIQGWETQYF
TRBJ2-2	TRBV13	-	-	TGTGCCAGCAGCTTTATAGGGGTACAGGGACCGGACACCGGGGAGCTGTTTTTT	CASSFIGVQGPDTGELFF
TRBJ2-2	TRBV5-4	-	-	TGTGCCAGCAGCTTGGGACAGAACCGTATGGGGGCCACCGGGGAGCTGTTTTTT	CASSLGQNRMGATGELFF
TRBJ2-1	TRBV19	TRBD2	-	TGTGCCAGTAGCCCCTCACTAGCGGAGTTTTACAATGAGCAGTTCTTC	CASSPSLAEFYNEQFF
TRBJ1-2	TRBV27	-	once	TGTGCCAGCAGTTCAGGTTCCTATGGCTACACCTTC	CASSSGSYGYTF
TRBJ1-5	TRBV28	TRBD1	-	TGTGCCAGCAGTGCGGACAGGGTGGGTCAGCCCCAGCATTTT	CASSADRVGQPQHF
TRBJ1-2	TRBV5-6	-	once	TGTGCCAGCAGCTTGAAACGCGGGGTCTCCTATGGCTACACCTTC	CASSLKRGVSYGYTF
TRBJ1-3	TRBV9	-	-	TGTGCCAGCAGTAAGGGGGGGGCTGGAAACACCATATATTTT	CASSKGGAGNTIYF
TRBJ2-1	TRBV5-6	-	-	TGTGCCAGCAGCTTGCCCAGCTCCTACAATGAGCAGTTCTTC	CASSLPSSYNEQFF
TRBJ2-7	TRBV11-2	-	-	TGTGCCAGCAGCTTAGGTTGGGGCTTATACGAGCAGTACTTC	CASSLGWGLYEQYF
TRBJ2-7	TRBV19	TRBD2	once	TGTGCCAGTAGTCGCGTGACTAGCGGGGTAAACTACGAGCAGTACTTC	CASSRVTSGVNYEQYF
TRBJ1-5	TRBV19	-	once	TGTGCCAGTAGTAGAGGAGGTCAGGAGAATCAGCCCCAGCATTTT	CASSRGGQENQPQHF
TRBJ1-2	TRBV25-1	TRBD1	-	TGTGCCAGCAGTTCCTGGGACAGACCAAACTATGGCTACACCTTC	CASSSWDRPNYGYTF
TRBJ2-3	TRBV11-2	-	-	TGTGCCAGCAGCTTAGGACAGAGTACAGATACGCAGTATTTT	CASSLGQSTDTQYF
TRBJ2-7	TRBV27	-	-	TGTGCCAGCAGTTTAACCGCGGGACTCCCAGCCTACGAGCAGTACTTC	CASSLTAGLPAYEQYF
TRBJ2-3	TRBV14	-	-	TGTGCCAGCAGCCCTCGGATCGCGAGGATCACAGATACGCAGTATTTT	CASSPRIARITDTQYF
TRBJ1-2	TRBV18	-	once	TGTGCCAGCTCACAGACAGGTCGCGCAGGGGCTAACTATGGCTACACCTTC	CASSQTGRAGANYGYTF
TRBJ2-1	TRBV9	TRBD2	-	TGTGCCAGCAGCCCAACTAGCGGGAGCTCCTACAATGAGCAGTTCTTC	CASSPTSGSSYNEQFF
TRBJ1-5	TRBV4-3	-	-	TGCGCCAGCAGCCAAGCCCACGGGGAACAGCCCCAGCATTTT	CASSQAHGEQPQHF
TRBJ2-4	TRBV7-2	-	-	TGTGCCAGCAGCTTAGAGATCCGGGACATTCAGTACTTC	CASSLEIRDIQYF